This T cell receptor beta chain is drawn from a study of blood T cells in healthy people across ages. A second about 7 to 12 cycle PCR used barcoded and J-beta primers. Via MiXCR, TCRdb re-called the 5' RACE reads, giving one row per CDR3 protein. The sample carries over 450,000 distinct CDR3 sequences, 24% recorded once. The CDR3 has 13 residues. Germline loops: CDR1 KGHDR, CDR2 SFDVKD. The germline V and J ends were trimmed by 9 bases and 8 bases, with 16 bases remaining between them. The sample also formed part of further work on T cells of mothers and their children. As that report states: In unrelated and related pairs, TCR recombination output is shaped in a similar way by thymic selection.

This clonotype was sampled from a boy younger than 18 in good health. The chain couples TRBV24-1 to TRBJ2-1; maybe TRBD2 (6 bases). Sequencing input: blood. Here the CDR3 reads CATSMGGGDEQFF. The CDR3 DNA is TGTGCCACCTCTATGGGGGGTGGGGATGAGCAGTTCTTC.